Listed below are T cell receptor beta chains from one sample, sequenced in a study of shared clonotypes between healthy human individuals. Assay: immunoSEQ multiplex PCR; the TCRdb copy retains only in-frame clones and omits some. Here the sample spans more than 900,000 clones, 78% being singletons. Material: memory CD4+ T cells from PBMCs. These TCRs come from a man between 18 and 29 years old in good health. Some clones in this sample may be carry-over from other donors' samples. Both conserved end residues are part of each CDR3. A D gene is named only where the DNA matches it firmly. Some rows have no size entry. The others give once, few or many, or a class for an expanded clone.

CDR3 protein: CAWSVRRELGYEQYF; CDR3 DNA: TGTGCCTGGAGTGTAAGGCGGGAGCTTGGGTACGAGCAGTACTTC; J gene: TRBJ2-7; D gene: TRBD2; clone size: once; V gene: TRBV30
CDR3 protein: CASSPTQGGYGYTF; CDR3 DNA: TGTGCCAGCAGTCCGACACAGGGGGGCTATGGCTACACCTTC; J gene: TRBJ1-2; D gene: TRBD1; clone size: NA; V gene: TRBV28
CDR3 protein: CASSLVGPGDTQYF; CDR3 DNA: TGCGCCAGCAGCCTGGTCGGGCCTGGGGATACGCAGTATTTT; J gene: TRBJ2-3; D gene: NA; clone size: NA; V gene: TRBV5-1
CDR3 protein: CASSSRANNEQFF; CDR3 DNA: TGTGCCAGCAGCTCCCGGGCCAACAATGAGCAGTTCTTC; J gene: TRBJ2-1; D gene: NA; clone size: NA; V gene: TRBV7-7
CDR3 protein: CATSREGPEAFF; CDR3 DNA: TGTGCCACCAGCAGAGAGGGCCCTGAAGCTTTCTTT; J gene: TRBJ1-1; D gene: NA; clone size: NA; V gene: TRBV15
CDR3 protein: CARSDRRVAGGPSTAEQYF; CDR3 DNA: TGTGCCAGAAGCGACCGAAGGGTAGCGGGAGGGCCGAGTACTGCCGAGCAGTACTTC; J gene: TRBJ2-7; D gene: TRBD2; clone size: NA; V gene: TRBV5-3
CDR3 protein: CASSLPGTRDEQYF; CDR3 DNA: TGTGCCAGCAGCCTGCCGGGGACCCGGGACGAGCAGTACTTC; J gene: TRBJ2-7; D gene: NA; clone size: NA; V gene: TRBV5-4
CDR3 protein: CASSSDQQNPPGEAFF; CDR3 DNA: TGTGCCAGCAGCTCCGACCAGCAAAACCCCCCGGGTGAAGCTTTCTTT; J gene: TRBJ1-1; D gene: NA; clone size: NA; V gene: TRBV6-6
CDR3 protein: CSVEHPPGLADEQFF; CDR3 DNA: TGCAGCGTTGAACACCCCCCGGGACTAGCGGATGAGCAGTTCTTC; J gene: TRBJ2-1; D gene: TRBD2; clone size: NA; V gene: TRBV29-1
CDR3 protein: CASSTHVAGGPSDTQYF; CDR3 DNA: TGCGCCAGCAGCACCCACGTGGCGGGAGGGCCCTCAGATACGCAGTATTTT; J gene: TRBJ2-3; D gene: TRBD2; clone size: NA; V gene: TRBV5-1
CDR3 protein: CASSLTWTGIQPQHF; CDR3 DNA: TGTGCCAGCAGCTTAACTTGGACAGGGATTCAGCCCCAGCATTTT; J gene: TRBJ1-5; D gene: TRBD1; clone size: NA; V gene: TRBV7-8
CDR3 protein: CASSQTDRGGYGYTF; CDR3 DNA: TGTGCCAGCAGCCAGACCGACAGGGGAGGGTATGGCTACACCTTC; J gene: TRBJ1-2; D gene: TRBD1; clone size: NA; V gene: TRBV27
CDR3 protein: CAISEHTYEQYF; CDR3 DNA: TGTGCCATCAGTGAGCATACCTACGAGCAGTACTTC; J gene: TRBJ2-7; D gene: NA; clone size: NA; V gene: TRBV10-3
CDR3 protein: CASSPGTGGWDEQYF; CDR3 DNA: TGCGCCAGCAGCCCCGGGACAGGGGGCTGGGACGAGCAGTACTTC; J gene: TRBJ2-7; D gene: TRBD1; clone size: NA; V gene: TRBV5-1
CDR3 protein: CASRGVAVYEQYF; CDR3 DNA: TGTGCCAGCCGTGGAGTAGCGGTCTACGAGCAGTACTTC; J gene: TRBJ2-7; D gene: NA; clone size: NA; V gene: TRBV28
CDR3 protein: CATSRDQRGSGNTIYF; CDR3 DNA: TGTGCCACCAGCAGAGACCAGAGGGGATCTGGAAACACCATATATTTT; J gene: TRBJ1-3; D gene: NA; clone size: once; V gene: TRBV15
CDR3 protein: CASSLGALSTDTQYF; CDR3 DNA: TGTGCCAGCAGCTTAGGGGCGCTGAGCACAGATACGCAGTATTTT; J gene: TRBJ2-3; D gene: NA; clone size: few; V gene: TRBV7-6
CDR3 protein: CSVTDPTKTQYF; CDR3 DNA: TGCAGCGTTACAGACCCCACAAAGACCCAGTACTTC; J gene: TRBJ2-5; D gene: NA; clone size: NA; V gene: TRBV29-1
CDR3 protein: CASSLLERASEAFF; CDR3 DNA: TGTGCCAGCAGTTTATTAGAGAGGGCCAGTGAAGCTTTCTTT; J gene: TRBJ1-1; D gene: NA; clone size: many; V gene: TRBV27
CDR3 protein: CASSTDRGANYEQYF; CDR3 DNA: TGCGCCAGCAGCACCGACAGGGGCGCAAACTACGAGCAGTACTTC; J gene: TRBJ2-7; D gene: TRBD1; clone size: NA; V gene: TRBV5-1
CDR3 protein: CASSQEGGGTNYGYTF; CDR3 DNA: TGTGCCAGCAGCCAAGAGGGGGGTGGGACTAACTATGGCTACACCTTC; J gene: TRBJ1-2; D gene: NA; clone size: NA; V gene: TRBV4-2
CDR3 protein: CASSLARTALSYEQYF; CDR3 DNA: TGTGCCAGCAGCTTAGCGAGGACTGCACTCTCCTACGAGCAGTACTTC; J gene: TRBJ2-7; D gene: NA; clone size: NA; V gene: TRBV7-8
CDR3 protein: CASNLDRATEAFF; CDR3 DNA: TGCGCCAGCAATTTAGACAGGGCCACTGAAGCTTTCTTT; J gene: TRBJ1-1; D gene: TRBD1; clone size: NA; V gene: TRBV10-2
CDR3 protein: CASSPNLFYEQYF; CDR3 DNA: TGTGCCAGCAGCCCTAACCTTTTCTACGAGCAGTACTTC; J gene: TRBJ2-7; D gene: NA; clone size: NA; V gene: TRBV9
CDR3 protein: CASGLASGTGYPDTQYF; CDR3 DNA: TGTGCTAGTGGTTTGGCCTCCGGGACAGGGTACCCAGATACGCAGTATTTT; J gene: TRBJ2-3; D gene: TRBD1; clone size: once; V gene: TRBV12-5
CDR3 protein: CASSLAQDQPQHF; CDR3 DNA: TGTGCCAGCAGCTTGGCTCAGGATCAGCCCCAGCATTTT; J gene: TRBJ1-5; D gene: NA; clone size: few; V gene: TRBV5-8
CDR3 protein: CASSFGGRETQYF; CDR3 DNA: TGTGCCAGCAGTTTCGGGGGCCGGGAGACCCAGTACTTC; J gene: TRBJ2-5; D gene: NA; clone size: NA; V gene: TRBV27
CDR3 protein: CASSLGSGPQETQYF; CDR3 DNA: TGTGCCAGCAGCTTAGGGAGCGGACCCCAAGAGACCCAGTACTTC; J gene: TRBJ2-5; D gene: NA; clone size: NA; V gene: TRBV7-2
CDR3 protein: CASSTGAAYTDTQYF; CDR3 DNA: TGTGCCAGCAGCACAGGCGCTGCTTACACAGATACGCAGTATTTT; J gene: TRBJ2-3; D gene: NA; clone size: NA; V gene: TRBV11-3
CDR3 protein: CSARDGAEQFF; CDR3 DNA: TGCAGTGCTAGAGATGGAGCTGAGCAGTTCTTC; J gene: TRBJ2-1; D gene: NA; clone size: NA; V gene: TRBV20-1
CDR3 protein: CASSFSGNSYEQYF; CDR3 DNA: TGCGCCAGCAGCTTTAGCGGGAATTCCTACGAGCAGTACTTC; J gene: TRBJ2-7; D gene: TRBD2; clone size: NA; V gene: TRBV5-1
CDR3 protein: CASSSSGRPYEQYF; CDR3 DNA: TGTGCCAGCAGTTCGAGTGGGAGACCCTACGAGCAGTACTTC; J gene: TRBJ2-7; D gene: NA; clone size: NA; V gene: TRBV27
CDR3 protein: CASSREPRMGYTF; CDR3 DNA: TGCGCCAGCAGCCGAGAGCCCCGGATGGGCTACACCTTC; J gene: TRBJ1-2; D gene: NA; clone size: NA; V gene: TRBV5-1
CDR3 protein: CASSDSGQGSYEQYF; CDR3 DNA: TGTGCCAGCAGTGACTCGGGACAGGGGTCCTACGAGCAGTACTTC; J gene: TRBJ2-7; D gene: TRBD1; clone size: NA; V gene: TRBV6-4
CDR3 protein: CASSTSGYGYTF; CDR3 DNA: TGTGCCAGTAGTACCTCAGGTTATGGCTACACCTTC; J gene: TRBJ1-2; D gene: NA; clone size: NA; V gene: TRBV19
CDR3 protein: CSVGPGISEQYF; CDR3 DNA: TGCAGCGTTGGTCCCGGGATCAGCGAGCAGTACTTC; J gene: TRBJ2-7; D gene: NA; clone size: NA; V gene: TRBV29-1
CDR3 protein: CASSPRDRTDTQYF; CDR3 DNA: TGTGCCAGCAGCCCCCGGGACCGAACAGATACGCAGTATTTT; J gene: TRBJ2-3; D gene: NA; clone size: NA; V gene: TRBV9
CDR3 protein: CASSIGQGRYEQYF; CDR3 DNA: TGCGCCAGCAGCATCGGACAGGGAAGATACGAGCAGTACTTC; J gene: TRBJ2-7; D gene: TRBD1; clone size: once; V gene: TRBV5-1
CDR3 protein: CSVDSGRDHRGTEAFF; CDR3 DNA: TGCAGCGTTGACTCCGGGAGGGACCACAGAGGGACTGAAGCTTTCTTT; J gene: TRBJ1-1; D gene: NA; clone size: many; V gene: TRBV29-1
CDR3 protein: CASSQVGTRNQPQHF; CDR3 DNA: TGCGCCAGCAGCCAAGTAGGGACCCGAAATCAGCCCCAGCATTTT; J gene: TRBJ1-5; D gene: NA; clone size: NA; V gene: TRBV4-1
CDR3 protein: CASSVDSGTNEKLFF; CDR3 DNA: TGTGCCAGCAGTGTCGATTCAGGGACAAATGAAAAACTGTTTTTT; J gene: TRBJ1-4; D gene: NA; clone size: NA; V gene: TRBV2